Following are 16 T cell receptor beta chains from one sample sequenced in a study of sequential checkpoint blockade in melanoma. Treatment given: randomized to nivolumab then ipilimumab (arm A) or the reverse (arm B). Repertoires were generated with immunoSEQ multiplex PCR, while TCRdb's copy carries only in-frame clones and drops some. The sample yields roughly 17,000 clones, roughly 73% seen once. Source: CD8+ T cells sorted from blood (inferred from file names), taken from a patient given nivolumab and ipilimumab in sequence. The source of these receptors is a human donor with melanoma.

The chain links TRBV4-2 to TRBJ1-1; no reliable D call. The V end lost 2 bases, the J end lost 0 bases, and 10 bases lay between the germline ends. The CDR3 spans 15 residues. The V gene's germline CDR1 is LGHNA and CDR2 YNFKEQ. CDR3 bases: TGTGCCAGCAGCCAACTCGACACCATGAACACTGAAGCTTTCTTT. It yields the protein CASSQLDTMNTEAFF.

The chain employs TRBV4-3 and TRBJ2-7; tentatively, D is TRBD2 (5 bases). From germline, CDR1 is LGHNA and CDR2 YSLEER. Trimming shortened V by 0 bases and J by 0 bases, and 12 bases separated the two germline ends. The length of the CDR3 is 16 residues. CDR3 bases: TGCGCCAGCAGCCAAGATAGATTCGGGAACTCCTACGAGCAGTACTTC. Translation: CASSQDRFGNSYEQYF.

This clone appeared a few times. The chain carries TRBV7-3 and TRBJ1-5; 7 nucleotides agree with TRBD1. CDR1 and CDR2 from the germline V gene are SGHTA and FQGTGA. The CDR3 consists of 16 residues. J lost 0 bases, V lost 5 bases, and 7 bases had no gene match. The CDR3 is CASSRNRGPSNQPQHF. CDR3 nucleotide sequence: TGTGCCAGCAGCCGCAACAGGGGCCCTAGCAATCAGCCCCAGCATTTT. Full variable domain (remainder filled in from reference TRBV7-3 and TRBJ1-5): GAGVSQTPSNKVTEKGKYVELRCDPISGHTALYWYRQSLGQGPEFLIYFQGTGAADDSGLPNDRFFAVRPEGSVSTLKIQRTERGDSAVYLCASSRNRGPSNQPQHFGDGTRLSIL.

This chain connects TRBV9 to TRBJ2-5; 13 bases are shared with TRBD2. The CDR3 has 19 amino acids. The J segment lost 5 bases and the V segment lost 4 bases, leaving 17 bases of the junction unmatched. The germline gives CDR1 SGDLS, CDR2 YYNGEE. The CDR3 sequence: CASSPREGLAGLRQETQYF. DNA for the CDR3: TGTGCCAGCAGCCCCCGTGAGGGACTAGCGGGACTACGACAGGAGACCCAGTACTTC.

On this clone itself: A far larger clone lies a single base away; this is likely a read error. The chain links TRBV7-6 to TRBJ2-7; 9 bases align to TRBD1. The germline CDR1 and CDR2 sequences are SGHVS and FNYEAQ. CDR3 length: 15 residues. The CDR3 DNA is TGTGCCAGCAGCTTCGGGACAGGGCTAACCTACGATCAGTACTTC. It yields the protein CASSFGTGLTYDQYF.

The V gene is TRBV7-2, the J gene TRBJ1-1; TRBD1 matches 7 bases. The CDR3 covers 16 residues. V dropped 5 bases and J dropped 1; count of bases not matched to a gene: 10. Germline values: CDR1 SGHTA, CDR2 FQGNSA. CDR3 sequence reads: CASSPVSQGTNTEAFF. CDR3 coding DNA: TGTGCCAGCAGCCCCGTGTCACAGGGGACGAACACTGAAGCTTTCTTT.

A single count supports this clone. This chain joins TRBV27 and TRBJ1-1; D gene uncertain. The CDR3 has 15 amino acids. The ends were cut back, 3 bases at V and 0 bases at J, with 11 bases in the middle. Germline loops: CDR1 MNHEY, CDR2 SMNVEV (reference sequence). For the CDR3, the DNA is TGTGCCAGCAGTTTCTATGGTGGTTTGAACACTGAAGCTTTCTTT. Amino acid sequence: CASSFYGGLNTEAFF.

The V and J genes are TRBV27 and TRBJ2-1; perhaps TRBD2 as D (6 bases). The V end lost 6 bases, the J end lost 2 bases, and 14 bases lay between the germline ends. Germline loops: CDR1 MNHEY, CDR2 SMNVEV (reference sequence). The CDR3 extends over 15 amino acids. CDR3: CASRMSGGTYNEQFF. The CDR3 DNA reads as TGTGCCAGCAGGATGTCTGGAGGGACCTACAATGAGCAGTTCTTC.

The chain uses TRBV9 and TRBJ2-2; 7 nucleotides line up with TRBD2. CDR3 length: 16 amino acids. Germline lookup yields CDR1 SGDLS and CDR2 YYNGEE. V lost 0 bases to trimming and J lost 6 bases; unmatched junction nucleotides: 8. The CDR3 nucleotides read TGTGCCAGCAGCGTAGAACCCCGGGAGGTTCCCGGGGAGCTGTTTTTT. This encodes CASSVEPREVPGELFF.

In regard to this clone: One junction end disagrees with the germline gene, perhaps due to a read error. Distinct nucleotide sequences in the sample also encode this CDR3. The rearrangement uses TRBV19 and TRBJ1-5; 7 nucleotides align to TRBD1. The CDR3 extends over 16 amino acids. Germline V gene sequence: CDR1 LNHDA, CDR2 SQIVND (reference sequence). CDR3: CASSIPYDRVNQPQHF. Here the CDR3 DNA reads TGCGCCAGTAGTATCCCTTATGACAGGGTCAATCAGCCCCAGCATTTT.

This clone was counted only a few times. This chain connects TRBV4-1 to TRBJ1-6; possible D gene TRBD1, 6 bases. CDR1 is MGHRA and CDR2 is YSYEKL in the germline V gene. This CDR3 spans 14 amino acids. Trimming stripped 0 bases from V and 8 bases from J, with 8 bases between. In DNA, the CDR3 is TGCGCCAGCAGCCAAGAACAGGGATATTCACCCCTCCACTTT. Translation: CASSQEQGYSPLHF.

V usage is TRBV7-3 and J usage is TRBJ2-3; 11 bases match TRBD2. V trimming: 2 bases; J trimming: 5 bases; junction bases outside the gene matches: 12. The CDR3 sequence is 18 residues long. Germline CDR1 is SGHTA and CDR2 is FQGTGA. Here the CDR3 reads CASSLGPGLAGGEDTQYF. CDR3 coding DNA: TGTGCCAGCAGCTTAGGCCCTGGGCTAGCGGGAGGAGAAGATACGCAGTATTTT.

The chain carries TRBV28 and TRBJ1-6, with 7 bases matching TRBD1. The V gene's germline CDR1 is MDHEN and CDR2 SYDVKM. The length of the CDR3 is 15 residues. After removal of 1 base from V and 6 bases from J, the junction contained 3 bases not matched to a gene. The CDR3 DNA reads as TGTGCCAGCAGTTTATCGTACAGGGGTAATTCACCCCTCCACTTT. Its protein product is CASSLSYRGNSPLHF.

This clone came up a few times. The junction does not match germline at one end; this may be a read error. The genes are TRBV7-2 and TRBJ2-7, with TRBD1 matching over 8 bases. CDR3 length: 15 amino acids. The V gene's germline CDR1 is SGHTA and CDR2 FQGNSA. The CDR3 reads CASSQGRTGSYEQYF. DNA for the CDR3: TGCGCCAGCAGCCAAGGACGGACAGGGTCCTACGAGCAGTACTTC.

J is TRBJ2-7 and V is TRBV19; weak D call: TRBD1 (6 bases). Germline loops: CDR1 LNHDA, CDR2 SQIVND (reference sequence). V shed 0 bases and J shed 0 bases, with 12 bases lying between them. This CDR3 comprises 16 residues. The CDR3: CASSIDRDTHSYEQYF. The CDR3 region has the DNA TGTGCCAGTAGTATAGACAGGGACACCCACTCCTACGAGCAGTACTTC. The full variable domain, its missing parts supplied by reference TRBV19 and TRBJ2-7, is DGGITQSPKYLFRKEGQNVTLSCEQNLNHDAMYWYRQDPGQGLRLIYYSQIVNDFQKGDIAEGYSVSREKKESFPLTVTSAQKNPTAFYLCASSIDRDTHSYEQYFGPGTRLTVT.

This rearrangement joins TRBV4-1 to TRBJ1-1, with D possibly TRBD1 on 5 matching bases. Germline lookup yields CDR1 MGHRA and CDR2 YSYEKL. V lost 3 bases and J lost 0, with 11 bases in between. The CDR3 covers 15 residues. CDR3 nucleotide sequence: TGCGCCAGCAGCCACGAAAAGACAGTGAACACTGAAGCTTTCTTT. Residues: CASSHEKTVNTEAFF.